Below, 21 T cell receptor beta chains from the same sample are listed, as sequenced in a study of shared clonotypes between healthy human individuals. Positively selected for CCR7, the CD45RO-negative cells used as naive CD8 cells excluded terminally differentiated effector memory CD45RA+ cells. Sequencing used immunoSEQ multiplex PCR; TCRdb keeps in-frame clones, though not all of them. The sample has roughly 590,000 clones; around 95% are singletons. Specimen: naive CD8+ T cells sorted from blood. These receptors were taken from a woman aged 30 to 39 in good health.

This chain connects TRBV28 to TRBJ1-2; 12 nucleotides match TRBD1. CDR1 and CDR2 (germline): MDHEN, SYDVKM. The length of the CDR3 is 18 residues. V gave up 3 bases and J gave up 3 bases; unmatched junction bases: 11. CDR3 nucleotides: TGTGCCAGCAGTTTGACCGGGACAGGGGGCTGGGAGCACTATGGCTACACCTTC. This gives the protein CASSLTGTGGWEHYGYTF.

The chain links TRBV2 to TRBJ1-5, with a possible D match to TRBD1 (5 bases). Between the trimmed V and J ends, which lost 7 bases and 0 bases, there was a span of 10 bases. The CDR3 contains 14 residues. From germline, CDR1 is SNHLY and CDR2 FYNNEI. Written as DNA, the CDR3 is TGTGCCAGCACGGGGCTCGATAGCAATCAGCCCCAGCATTTT. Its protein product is CASTGLDSNQPQHF. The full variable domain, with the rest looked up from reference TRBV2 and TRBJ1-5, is EPEVTQTPSHQVTQMGQEVILRCVPISNHLYFYWYRQILGQKVEFLVSFYNNEISEKSEIFDDQFSVERPDGSNFTLKIRSTKLEDSAMYFCASTGLDSNQPQHFGDGTRLSIL.

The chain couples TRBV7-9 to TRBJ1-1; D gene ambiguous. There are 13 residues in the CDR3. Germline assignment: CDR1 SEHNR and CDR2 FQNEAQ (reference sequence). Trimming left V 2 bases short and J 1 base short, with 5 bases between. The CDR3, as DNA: TGTGCCAGCAGCTTATTGGGGAACACTGAAGCTTTCTTT. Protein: CASSLLGNTEAFF.

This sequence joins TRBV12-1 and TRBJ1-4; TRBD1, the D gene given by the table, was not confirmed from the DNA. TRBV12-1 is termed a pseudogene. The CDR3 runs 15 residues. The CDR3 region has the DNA TGTGCCAGCAGCTTACGGACAGGGCAGAATGAAAAACTGTTTTTT. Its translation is CASSLRTGQNEKLFF.

Here the CDR3 DNA reads TGTGCCAGCACCCTACTAGCGGCCGACACCGGGGAGCTGTTTTTT. Its translation is CASTLLAADTGELFF. This sequence joins TRBV2 and TRBJ2-2; 8 bases agree with TRBD2. V gave up 7 bases and J gave up 3 bases; unmatched junction bases: 7. The length of the CDR3 is 15 residues. The V gene's germline CDR1 is SNHLY and CDR2 FYNNEI.

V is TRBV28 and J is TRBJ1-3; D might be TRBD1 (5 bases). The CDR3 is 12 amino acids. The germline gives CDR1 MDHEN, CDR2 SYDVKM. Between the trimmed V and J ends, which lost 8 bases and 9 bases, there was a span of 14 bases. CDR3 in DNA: TGTGCCAGCGGGTTAGGGGAAGGCACCATATATTTT. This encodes CASGLGEGTIYF.

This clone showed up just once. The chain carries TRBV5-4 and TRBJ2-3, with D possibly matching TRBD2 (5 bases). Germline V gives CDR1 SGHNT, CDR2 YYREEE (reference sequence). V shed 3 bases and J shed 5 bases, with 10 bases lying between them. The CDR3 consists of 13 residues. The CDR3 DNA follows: TGTGCCAGCAGCTCGTCGGGATTAGATACGCAGTATTTT. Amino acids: CASSSSGLDTQYF.

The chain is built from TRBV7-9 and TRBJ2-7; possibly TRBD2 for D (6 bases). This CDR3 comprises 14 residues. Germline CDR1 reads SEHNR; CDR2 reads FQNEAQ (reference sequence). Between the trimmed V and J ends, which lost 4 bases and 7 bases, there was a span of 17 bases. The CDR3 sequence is CASSSGGLPEEQYF. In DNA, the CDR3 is TGTGCCAGCAGCTCCGGGGGACTCCCGGAAGAGCAGTACTTC. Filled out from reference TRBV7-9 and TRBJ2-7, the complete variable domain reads DTGVSQNPRHKITKRGQNVTFRCDPISEHNRLYWYRQTLGQGPEFLTYFQNEAQLEKSRLLSDRFSAERPKGSFSTLEIQRTEQGDSAMYLCASSSGGLPEEQYFGPGTRLTVT.

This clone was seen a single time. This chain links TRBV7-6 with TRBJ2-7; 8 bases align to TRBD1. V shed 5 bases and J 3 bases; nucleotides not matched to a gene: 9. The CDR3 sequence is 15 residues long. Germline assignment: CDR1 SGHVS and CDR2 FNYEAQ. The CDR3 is CASSEGPGGIYEQYF. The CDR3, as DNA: TGTGCCAGCAGCGAGGGGCCAGGGGGCATCTACGAGCAGTACTTC.

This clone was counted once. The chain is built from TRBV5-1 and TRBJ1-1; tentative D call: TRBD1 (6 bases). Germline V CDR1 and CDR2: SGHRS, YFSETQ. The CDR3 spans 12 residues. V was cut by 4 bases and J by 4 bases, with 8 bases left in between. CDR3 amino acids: CASSPRGTEAFF. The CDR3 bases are TGCGCCAGCAGCCCCAGGGGCACTGAAGCTTTCTTT.

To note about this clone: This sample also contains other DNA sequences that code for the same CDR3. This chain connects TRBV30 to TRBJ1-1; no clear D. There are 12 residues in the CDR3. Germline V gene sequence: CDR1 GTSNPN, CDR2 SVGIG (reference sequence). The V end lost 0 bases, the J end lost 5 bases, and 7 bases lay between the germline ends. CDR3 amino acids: CAWSVMETEAFF. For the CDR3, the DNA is TGTGCCTGGAGTGTAATGGAGACTGAAGCTTTCTTT.

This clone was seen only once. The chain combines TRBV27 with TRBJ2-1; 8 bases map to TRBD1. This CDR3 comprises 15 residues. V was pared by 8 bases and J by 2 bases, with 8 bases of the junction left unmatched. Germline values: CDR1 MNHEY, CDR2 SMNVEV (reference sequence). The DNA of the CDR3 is TGTGCCAGCGGATCCGACAGGGGTACCTACAATGAGCAGTTCTTC. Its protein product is CASGSDRGTYNEQFF.

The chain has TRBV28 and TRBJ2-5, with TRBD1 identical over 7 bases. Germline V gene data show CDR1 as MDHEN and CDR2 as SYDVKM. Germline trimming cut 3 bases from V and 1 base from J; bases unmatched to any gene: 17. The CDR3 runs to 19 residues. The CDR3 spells CASSFAANYRGSTQETQYF. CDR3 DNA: TGTGCCAGCAGTTTCGCGGCGAATTACAGGGGTTCCACCCAAGAGACCCAGTACTTC.

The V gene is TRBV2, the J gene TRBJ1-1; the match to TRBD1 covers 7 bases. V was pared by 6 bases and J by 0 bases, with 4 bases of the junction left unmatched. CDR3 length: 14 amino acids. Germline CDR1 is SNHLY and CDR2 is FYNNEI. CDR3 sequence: CASSQGEVNTEAFF. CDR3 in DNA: TGTGCCAGCAGCCAGGGGGAAGTGAACACTGAAGCTTTCTTT.

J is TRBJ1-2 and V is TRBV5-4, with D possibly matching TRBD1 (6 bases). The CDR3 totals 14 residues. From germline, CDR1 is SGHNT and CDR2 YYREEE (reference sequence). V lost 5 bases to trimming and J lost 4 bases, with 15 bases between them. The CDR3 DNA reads TGTGCCAGCAGAGATACAGGGTCTGGCTATGGCTACACCTTC. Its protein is CASRDTGSGYGYTF.

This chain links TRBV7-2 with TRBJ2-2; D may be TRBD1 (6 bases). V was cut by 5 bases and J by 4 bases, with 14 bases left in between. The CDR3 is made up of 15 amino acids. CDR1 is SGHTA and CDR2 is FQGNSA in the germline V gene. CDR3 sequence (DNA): TGTGCCAGCAGCCCTGACAGGCGTTCCACCGGGGAGCTGTTTTTT. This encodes CASSPDRRSTGELFF.

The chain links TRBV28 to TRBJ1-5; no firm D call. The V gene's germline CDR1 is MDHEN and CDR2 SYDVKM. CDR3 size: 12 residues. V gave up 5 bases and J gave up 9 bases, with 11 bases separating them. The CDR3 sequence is CASSGPSGPQHF. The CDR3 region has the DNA TGTGCCAGCAGTGGGCCCAGTGGGCCCCAGCATTTT.

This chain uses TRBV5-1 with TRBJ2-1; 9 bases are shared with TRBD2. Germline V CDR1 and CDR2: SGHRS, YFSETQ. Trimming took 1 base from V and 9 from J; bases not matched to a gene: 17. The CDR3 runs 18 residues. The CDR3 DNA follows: TGCGCCAGCAGCTTGTCCCTAGCGGGAATGCCGCAGGGTAGTGAGCAGTTCTTC. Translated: CASSLSLAGMPQGSEQFF.

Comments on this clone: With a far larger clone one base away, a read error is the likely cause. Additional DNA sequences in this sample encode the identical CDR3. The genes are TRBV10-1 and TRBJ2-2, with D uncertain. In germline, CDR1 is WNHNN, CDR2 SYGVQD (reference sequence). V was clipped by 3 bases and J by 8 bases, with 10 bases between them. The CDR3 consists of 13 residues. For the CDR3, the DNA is TGCGCCAGCAGTGAACCGTTGTCTGGGGAGCTGTTTTTT. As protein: CASSEPLSGELFF.

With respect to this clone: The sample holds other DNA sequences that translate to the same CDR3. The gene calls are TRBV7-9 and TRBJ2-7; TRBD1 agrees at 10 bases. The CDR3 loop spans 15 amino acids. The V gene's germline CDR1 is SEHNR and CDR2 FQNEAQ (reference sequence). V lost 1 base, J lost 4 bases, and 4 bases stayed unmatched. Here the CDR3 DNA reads TGTGCCAGCAGCTTAGAGGACAGGGGGTTGTACGAGCAGTACTTC. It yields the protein CASSLEDRGLYEQYF.

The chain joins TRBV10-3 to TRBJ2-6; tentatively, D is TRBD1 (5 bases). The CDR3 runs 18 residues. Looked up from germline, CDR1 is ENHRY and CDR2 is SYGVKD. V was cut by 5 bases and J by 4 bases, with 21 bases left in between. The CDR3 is CAISSDRLALGGANVLTF. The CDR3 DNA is TGTGCCATCAGTAGCGACAGACTGGCCTTGGGGGGGGCCAACGTCCTGACTTTC.